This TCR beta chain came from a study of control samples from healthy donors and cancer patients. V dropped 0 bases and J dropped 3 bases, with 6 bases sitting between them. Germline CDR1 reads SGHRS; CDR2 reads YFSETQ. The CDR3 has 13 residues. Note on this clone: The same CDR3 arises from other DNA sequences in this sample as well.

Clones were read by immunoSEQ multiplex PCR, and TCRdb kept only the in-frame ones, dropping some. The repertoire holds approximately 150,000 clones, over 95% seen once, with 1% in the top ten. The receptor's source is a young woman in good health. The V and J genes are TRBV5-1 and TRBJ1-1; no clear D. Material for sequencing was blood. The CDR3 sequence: CASSLVGDTEAFF. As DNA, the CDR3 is TGCGCCAGCAGCTTGGTGGGCGACACTGAAGCTTTCTTT.